These 11 T cell receptor beta chains share one sample of origin, sequenced in a study of CD8+CD57+ T cells in acquired aplastic anemia. The study profiled TCR beta VDJ and CDR3 using genomic DNA as template. TCRdb re-analysed the reads in MiXCR, keeping a single row per CDR3 protein. The sample contains about 160,000 distinct CDR3 sequences, less than 50% of which appear only once. Flow cytometry had shown expanded CD8+CD57+ cells in the patients chosen for sequencing. Material: sorted CD4+, CD8+, or CD8+CD57+ T cells (not recorded which) from PBMCs. These receptors were collected from a human donor with aplastic anemia.

Many counts were recorded for this clonotype. The chain uses TRBV14 and TRBJ2-1; 10 positions agree with TRBD2. This CDR3 is built from 15 residues. With 4 bases clipped from V and 8 bases from J, the junction kept 8 bases outside the gene matches. The V gene's germline CDR1 is SGHDN and CDR2 FVKESK. The CDR3 protein is CASSPLAGVLDEQFF. CDR3 sequence (DNA): TGTGCCAGCAGCCCTCTAGCGGGAGTCCTCGATGAGCAGTTCTTC.

This clonotype was found many times. This chain links TRBV13 with TRBJ2-3, with 10 bases that match TRBD2. The germline CDR1 and CDR2 sequences are PRHDT and FYEKMQ (reference sequence). The length of the CDR3 is 16 residues. The trim removed 5 bases at V and 8 bases at J, leaving 13 bases unmatched. CDR3 residues: CASSPVSGRTLGTQYF. In DNA form, the CDR3 reads TGTGCCAGCAGCCCCGTTAGCGGGAGGACTCTCGGTACGCAGTATTTT.

A few counts support this clonotype. An end of the junction does not agree with germline; a read error may underlie this. The V gene is TRBV5-1, the J gene TRBJ2-3; maybe TRBD1 (5 bases). CDR1 and CDR2 (germline): SGHRS, YFSETQ. The CDR3 runs 11 residues. CDR3 coding DNA: TGCGCCAGCAGCTTCACAGGTACGCAGTATTTT. This sequence encodes CASSFTGTQYF.

Remarks on this clonotype: Likely a read error: the CDR3 ends without its conserved phenylalanine or tryptophan. This chain joins TRBV15 and TRBJ2-5, with D possibly matching TRBD1 (5 bases). V lost 2 bases and J lost 7, with 8 bases in between. Per the germline V gene, CDR1 is LNHNV and CDR2 is YYDKDF (reference sequence). The CDR3 loop spans 12 amino acids. The CDR3 loop is CATSRHQGTQYL. In nucleotides, the CDR3 is TGTGCCACCAGCAGACACCAGGGGACCCAGTACCTC.

The chain employs TRBV7-9 and TRBJ1-1, with D tentatively TRBD1 (5 bases). The germline V and J ends were trimmed by 0 bases and 7 bases, with 12 bases remaining between them. The germline V gene has CDR1 SEHNR and CDR2 FQNEAQ (reference sequence). The CDR3 covers 14 residues. The DNA of the CDR3 is TGTGCCAGCAGCTTAGCGGGCCAGGGCGGTGAAGCTTTCTTT. Translation gives CASSLAGQGGEAFF.

V and J are TRBV7-2 and TRBJ1-1; 8 bases agree with TRBD1. V lost 4 bases, J lost 1 base, and 5 bases stayed unmatched. The CDR3 consists of 15 residues. The germline CDR1 and CDR2 sequences are SGHTA and FQGNSA. The DNA of the CDR3 is TGTGCCAGCAGCTCTGGACAGGGAAGGAACACTGAAGCTTTCTTT. It translates to CASSSGQGRNTEAFF.

This clonotype was seen repeatedly, ten times or more. The chain couples TRBV20-1 to TRBJ1-5; 8 positions agree with TRBD1. The CDR3 length is 19 residues. J was trimmed by 0 bases and V by 3 bases; bases with no gene match: 16. The germline CDR1 and CDR2 sequences are DFQATT and SNEGSKA (reference sequence). CDR3 residues: CSASEHAGQVLYSNQPQHF. For the CDR3, the DNA is TGCAGTGCTAGTGAACACGCGGGACAGGTCCTATATAGCAATCAGCCCCAGCATTTT.

This clonotype was picked up many times. The rearrangement uses TRBV7-2 and TRBJ2-7; D tentatively reads TRBD1 or TRBD2 (5 bases each). Germline loops: CDR1 SGHTA, CDR2 FQGNSA. The CDR3 has 14 amino acids. Deletions cut 1 base from V and 5 bases from J, with 12 bases between. CDR3 DNA: TGTGCCAGCAGCTTAGTTGTGGGGGTAGACGAGCAGTACTTC. Its protein is CASSLVVGVDEQYF.

This clonotype was picked up many times. V and J are TRBV24-1 and TRBJ2-1, with TRBD2 as a possible D gene (6 bases). Germline CDR1 and CDR2: KGHDR and SFDVKD. This CDR3 spans 16 amino acids. Between the trimmed V and J ends, which lost 2 bases and 0 bases, there was a span of 10 bases. CDR3 sequence reads: CATSDSGDSSYNEQFF. CDR3 nucleotide sequence: TGTGCCACCAGTGATTCGGGGGATAGCTCCTACAATGAGCAGTTCTTC.

This clonotype was detected only a few times. The J gene is TRBJ1-5, the V gene TRBV7-8; D call uncertain. The CDR3 length is 13 residues. Germline CDR1 and CDR2: SGHVS and FQNEAQ. Trimming cost V 0 bases and J 4 bases, with 4 bases left between them. The CDR3 protein is CASSLAQNQPQHF. CDR3 nucleotide sequence: TGTGCCAGCAGCTTAGCGCAGAATCAGCCCCAGCATTTT. Based on the CDR3 plus reference TRBV7-8 and TRBJ1-5, the full variable domain is GAGVSQSPRYKVAKRGQDVALRCDPISGHVSLFWYQQALGQGPEFLTYFQNEAQLDKSGLPSDRFFAERPEGSVSTLKIQRTQQEDSAVYLCASSLAQNQPQHFGDGTRLSIL.

With regard to this clonotype: One end of the junction fails to match germline, which may point to a read error. J is TRBJ2-5 and V is TRBV7-7, with 8 bases identical to TRBD2. Germline V lookup: CDR1 SSHAT, CDR2 FNYEAQ (reference sequence). This CDR3 has 14 residues. CDR3: CASSPGTRGETQYF. The CDR3 region has the DNA TGTGCTAGCAGCCCCGGGACTAGGGGAGAGACCCAGTACTTC.